The text below deals with one T cell receptor (beta chain). This CDR3 is 13 amino acids long. Deletions cut 1 base from V and 14 bases from J, with 14 bases between. The germline V gene encodes CDR1 LGHDT and CDR2 YNNKEL (reference sequence). The data belong to a study of blood T cell repertoires in COVID-19. The protocol was immunoSEQ multiplex PCR, while the TCRdb copy is restricted to in-frame clones and leaves out a portion. The data contain 150,000 to 200,000 clones, roughly nine tenths of them singletons. The clonotype comes from a human donor with acute COVID-19. The donor label of this sample is uncertain. Sequencing was performed on PBMCs or T cells enriched from blood (not recorded which). The chain couples TRBV3-1 (or the pseudogene TRBV3-2) to TRBJ1-4; no reliable D call. This CDR3 reads CASSQARRNKLFF. CDR3 nucleotides: TGTGCCAGCAGCCAAGCGAGGCGCAACAAGCTGTTTTTT.